This paragraph reports one TCR beta chain. Time point defined: peripheral blood 6 weeks after treatment start. CDR3 size: 17 residues. The germline CDR1 and CDR2 sequences are MGHRA and YSYEKL. Trimming at V came to 4 bases and at J to 4 bases, leaving 14 bases not matched to a gene. This sample is drawn from a study of PD-L1 blockade in urothelial cancer. TCRdb's copy holds only in-frame clones and misses some; the assay was immunoSEQ multiplex PCR. The profile shows about 76,000 clones, 75% to 95% of them singletons. The clonotype was recovered from a woman of 80 years or more with urothelial cancer. The chain links TRBV4-1 to TRBJ2-7, with TRBD1 identical over 9 bases. Here the sequenced sample was PBMCs, taken around atezolizumab (anti-PD-L1) treatment. The CDR3 reads CASSPYPRGQGRYEQYF. The DNA of the CDR3 is TGCGCCAGCAGCCCTTACCCCAGGGGACAGGGACGATACGAGCAGTACTTC.